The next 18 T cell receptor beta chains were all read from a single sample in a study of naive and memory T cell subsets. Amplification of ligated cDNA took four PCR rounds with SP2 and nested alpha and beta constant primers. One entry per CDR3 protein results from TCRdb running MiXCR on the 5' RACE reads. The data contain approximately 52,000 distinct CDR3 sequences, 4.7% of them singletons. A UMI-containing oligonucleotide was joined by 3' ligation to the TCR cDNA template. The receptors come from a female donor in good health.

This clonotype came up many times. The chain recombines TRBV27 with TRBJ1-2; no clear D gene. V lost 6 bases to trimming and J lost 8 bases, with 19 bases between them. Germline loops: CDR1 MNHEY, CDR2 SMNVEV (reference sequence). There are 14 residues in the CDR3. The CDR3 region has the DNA TGTGCCAGCAGCAGCCGGGTAGTGAGTCTCGGCTACACCTTC. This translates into CASSSRVVSLGYTF.

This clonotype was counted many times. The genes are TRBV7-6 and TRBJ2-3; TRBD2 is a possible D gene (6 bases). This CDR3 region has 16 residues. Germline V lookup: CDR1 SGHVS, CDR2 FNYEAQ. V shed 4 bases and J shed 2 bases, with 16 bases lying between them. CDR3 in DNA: TGTGCCAGCAGCTCGCCTCGGGCGGGAACCACAGATACGCAGTATTTT. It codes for CASSSPRAGTTDTQYF.

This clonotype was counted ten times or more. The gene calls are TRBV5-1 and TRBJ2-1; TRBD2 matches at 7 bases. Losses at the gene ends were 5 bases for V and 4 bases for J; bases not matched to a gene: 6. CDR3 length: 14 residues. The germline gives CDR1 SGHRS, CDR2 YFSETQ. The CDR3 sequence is CASSPRGSYNEQFF. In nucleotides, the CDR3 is TGCGCCAGCAGTCCTCGCGGGAGTTACAATGAGCAGTTCTTC.

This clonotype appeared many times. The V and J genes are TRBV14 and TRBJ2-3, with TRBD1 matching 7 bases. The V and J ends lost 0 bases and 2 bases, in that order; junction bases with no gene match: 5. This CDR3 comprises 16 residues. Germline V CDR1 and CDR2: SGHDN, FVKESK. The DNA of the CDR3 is TGTGCCAGCAGCCAAGATCTGACAGGGACCACAGATACGCAGTATTTT. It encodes CASSQDLTGTTDTQYF.

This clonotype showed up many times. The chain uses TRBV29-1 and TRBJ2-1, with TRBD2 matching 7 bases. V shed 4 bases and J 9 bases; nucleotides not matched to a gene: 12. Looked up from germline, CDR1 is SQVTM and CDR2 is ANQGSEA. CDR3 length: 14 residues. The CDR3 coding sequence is TGCAGCGTTGGGGCGGGAGCAGTTGGTAGTGAGCAGTTCTTC. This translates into CSVGAGAVGSEQFF.

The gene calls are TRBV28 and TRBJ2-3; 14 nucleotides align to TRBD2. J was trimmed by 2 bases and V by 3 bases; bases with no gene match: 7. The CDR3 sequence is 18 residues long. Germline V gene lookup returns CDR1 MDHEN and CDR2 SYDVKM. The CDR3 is CASSFSGLAGGNTDTQYF. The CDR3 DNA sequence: TGTGCCAGCAGTTTCTCTGGACTAGCGGGAGGAAACACAGATACGCAGTATTTT.

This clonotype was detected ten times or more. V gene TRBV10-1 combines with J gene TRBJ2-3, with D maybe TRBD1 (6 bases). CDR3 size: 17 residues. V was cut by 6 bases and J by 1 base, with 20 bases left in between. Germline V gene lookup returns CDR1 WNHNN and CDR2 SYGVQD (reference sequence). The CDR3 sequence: CASRPGTRLTGTDTQYF. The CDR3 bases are TGCGCCAGCAGACCGGGGACACGTCTTACCGGCACAGATACGCAGTATTTT.

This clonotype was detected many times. The CDR3 spells CAISATATGGRADTQYF. CDR3 sequence (DNA): TGTGCCATCAGTGCCACCGCGACAGGGGGTCGGGCGGATACGCAGTATTTT. The chain couples TRBV10-3 to TRBJ2-3, with 9 bases aligning to TRBD1. Germline trimming cut 4 bases from V and 6 bases from J; bases unmatched to any gene: 14. The germline V gene has CDR1 ENHRY and CDR2 SYGVKD. The CDR3 runs 17 residues.

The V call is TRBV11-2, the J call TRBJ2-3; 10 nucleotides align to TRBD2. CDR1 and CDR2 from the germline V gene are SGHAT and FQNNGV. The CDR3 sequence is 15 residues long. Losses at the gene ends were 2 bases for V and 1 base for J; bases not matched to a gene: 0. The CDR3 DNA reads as TGTGCCAGCAGCTTACTAGCGGGAGGCACAGATACGCAGTATTTT. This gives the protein CASSLLAGGTDTQYF.

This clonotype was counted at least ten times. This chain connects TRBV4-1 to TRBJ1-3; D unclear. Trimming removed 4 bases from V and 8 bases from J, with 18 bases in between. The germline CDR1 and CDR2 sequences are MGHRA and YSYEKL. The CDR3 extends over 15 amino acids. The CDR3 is CASSRNRESTHTIYF. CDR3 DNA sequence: TGCGCCAGCAGCCGTAACCGGGAATCCACGCACACCATATATTTT.

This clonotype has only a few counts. CDR3 DNA: TGTGCCAGCAGTTTGGAAGAGACCCCAGTCCATGAGCAGTTCTTC. Encoded protein: CASSLEETPVHEQFF. The chain carries TRBV6-4 and TRBJ2-1; no reliable D call. This CDR3 comprises 15 residues. V was cut by 5 bases and J by 8 bases, with 19 bases left in between. Per the germline V gene, CDR1 is MRHNA and CDR2 is SNTAGT.

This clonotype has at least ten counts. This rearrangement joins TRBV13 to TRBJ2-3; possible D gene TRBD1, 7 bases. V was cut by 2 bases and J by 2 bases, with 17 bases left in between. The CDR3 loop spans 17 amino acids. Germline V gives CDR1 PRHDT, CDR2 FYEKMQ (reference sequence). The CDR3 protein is CASSLWGDTGVTDTQYF. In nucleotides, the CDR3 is TGTGCCAGCAGCTTATGGGGGGATACAGGGGTCACAGATACGCAGTATTTT.

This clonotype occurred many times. CDR3 sequence (DNA): TGTGCCAGCAGTACCCCGGCAGGGGGGAATTCACCCCTCCACTTT. Its protein is CASSTPAGGNSPLHF. The J gene is TRBJ1-6, the V gene TRBV28; 7 positions match TRBD1. In germline, CDR1 is MDHEN, CDR2 SYDVKM. The CDR3 length is 15 residues. The ends lost 5 bases at V and 7 bases at J; junction bases unmatched: 8.

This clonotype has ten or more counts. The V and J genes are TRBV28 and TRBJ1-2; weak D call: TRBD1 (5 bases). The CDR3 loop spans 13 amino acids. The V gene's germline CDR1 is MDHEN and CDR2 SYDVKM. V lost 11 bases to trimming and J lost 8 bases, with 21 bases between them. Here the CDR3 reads CAGKGARTRGYTF. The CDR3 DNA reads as TGTGCCGGCAAAGGGGCAAGGACGAGGGGCTACACCTTC.

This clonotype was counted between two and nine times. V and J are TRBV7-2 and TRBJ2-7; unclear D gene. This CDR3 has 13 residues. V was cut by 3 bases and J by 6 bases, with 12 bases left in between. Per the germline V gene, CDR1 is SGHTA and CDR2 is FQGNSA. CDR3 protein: CASSLGWPSEQYF. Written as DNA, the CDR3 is TGTGCCAGCAGCTTGGGGTGGCCATCCGAGCAGTACTTC.

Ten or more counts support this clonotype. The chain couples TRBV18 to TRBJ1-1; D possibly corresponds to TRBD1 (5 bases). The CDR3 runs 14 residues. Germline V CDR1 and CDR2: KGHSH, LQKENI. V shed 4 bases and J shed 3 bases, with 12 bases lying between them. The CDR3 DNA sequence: TGTGCCAGCTCACTCAGGGCAGCCGACACTGAAGCTTTCTTT. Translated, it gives CASSLRAADTEAFF.

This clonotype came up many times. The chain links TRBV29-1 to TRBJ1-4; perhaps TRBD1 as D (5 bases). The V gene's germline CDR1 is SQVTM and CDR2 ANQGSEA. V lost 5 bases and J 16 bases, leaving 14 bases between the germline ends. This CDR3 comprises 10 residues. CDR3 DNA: TGCAGCGTTTGGGCAGGGAGTCAGTTTTTT. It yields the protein CSVWAGSQFF.

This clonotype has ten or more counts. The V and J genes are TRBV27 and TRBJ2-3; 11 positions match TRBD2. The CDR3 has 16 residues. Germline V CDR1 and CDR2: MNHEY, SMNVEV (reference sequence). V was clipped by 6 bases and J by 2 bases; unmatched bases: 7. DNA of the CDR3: TGTGCCAGCAGGGTAACGACTAGCGGGAACACAGATACGCAGTATTTT. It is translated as CASRVTTSGNTDTQYF.